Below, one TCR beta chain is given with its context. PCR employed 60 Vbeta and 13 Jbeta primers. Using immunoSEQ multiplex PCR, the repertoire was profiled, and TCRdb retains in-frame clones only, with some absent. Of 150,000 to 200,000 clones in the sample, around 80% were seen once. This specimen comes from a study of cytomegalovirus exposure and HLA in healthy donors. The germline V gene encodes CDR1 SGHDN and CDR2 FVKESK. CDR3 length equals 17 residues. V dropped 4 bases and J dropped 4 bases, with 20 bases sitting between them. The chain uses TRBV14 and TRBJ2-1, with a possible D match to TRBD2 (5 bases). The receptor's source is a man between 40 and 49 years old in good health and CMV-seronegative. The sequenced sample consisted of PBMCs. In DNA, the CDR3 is TGTGCCAGCAGCCGACGCTTGTTGCGGGCAAGGTACAATGAGCAGTTCTTC. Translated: CASSRRLLRARYNEQFF.